This TCR beta chain comes out of a study of T cell changes during pregnancy in multiple sclerosis. Produced via immunoSEQ multiplex PCR; TCRdb's table is partial and in-frame only. The data hold tens of thousands of clones, with around 94% observed a single time. Germline CDR1 and CDR2: SGHAT and FQNNGV. The V and J ends lost 4 bases and 7 bases, in that order; junction bases with no gene match: 6. This CDR3 comprises 14 residues. The V gene is TRBV11-2, the J gene TRBJ2-7; 11 bases match TRBD1. This TCR derives from a female donor with multiple sclerosis, enrolled in a pregnancy study. Sample: CD8+ T cells from peripheral blood mononuclear cells, taken after pregnancy. The CDR3 DNA reads as TGTGCCAGCAGCTCTGGACAGGGGGCCCGGGAGCAGTACTTC. Its translation: CASSSGQGAREQYF.